These 27 T cell receptor beta chains were sequenced from one sample in a study of T cells in Graves' hyperthyroidism and ophthalmopathy (dated by TCRdb to between 2018 and 2021). Library prep was done by multiplex PCR. The sequencing machine was an Illumina HiSeq 2000. Amplification of TCR beta CDR3 regions was carried out from RNA transcripts. The first round of RT-PCR for the TCR CDR3 was performed with the HTBI primer set and the Qiagen OneStep RT-PCR kit. The raw public data were reprocessed by TCRdb itself: fastp quality trimming at Q25, MiXCR clonotype calling, in-frame beta chains only. A single entry per CDR3 protein holds the most common genes and DNA from its merged rows. The sample records some 510,000 distinct CDR3 sequences, less than 25% of which are singletons. The top ten constitute about 25% of the sample. The sequenced sample was blood. The receptors originated from a man younger than 35 with Graves' hyperthyroidism.

The chain is built from TRBV4-1 and TRBJ2-5; D possibly matches TRBD1 or TRBD2 (7 bases each). Deletions cut 4 bases from V and 2 bases from J, with 20 bases between. CDR1 MGHRA and CDR2 YSYEKL come from the germline V gene. This CDR3 has 17 amino acids. The CDR3 DNA reads TGCGCCAGCAGCCCCCAGGGGGGGGGCTTTTCGCAAGAGACCCAGTACTTC. It encodes CASSPQGGGFSQETQYF.

This clonotype was observed at least ten times. This chain joins TRBV2 and TRBJ2-7, with D tentatively TRBD2 (6 bases). This CDR3 contains 15 residues. The germline CDR1 and CDR2 sequences are SNHLY and FYNNEI. V dropped 6 bases and J dropped 2 bases, with 17 bases sitting between them. For the CDR3, the DNA is TGTGCCAGCAGCTTTTTCGGGACTTTACCCTACGAGCAGTACTTC. Translating gives CASSFFGTLPYEQYF.

The chain combines TRBV28 with TRBJ2-5, with D perhaps TRBD1 (7 bases). Germline V gene lookup returns CDR1 MDHEN and CDR2 SYDVKM. Between the trimmed V and J ends, which lost 8 bases and 5 bases, there was a span of 15 bases. CDR3 length: 13 residues. The chain's CDR3 is CASVDRRVETQYF. The CDR3 nucleotides are TGTGCCAGCGTGGACAGGAGGGTTGAGACCCAGTACTTC.

The chain links TRBV12-3 or TRBV12-4 to TRBJ1-1, with 7 bases lining up with TRBD1. The CDR3 runs 14 residues. V trimming: 6 bases; J trimming: 3 bases; junction bases outside the gene matches: 7. The CDR3 reads CASRKGALDTEAFF. The CDR3 DNA follows: TGTGCCAGCAGAAAGGGGGCTTTGGACACTGAAGCTTTCTTT.

This clonotype was counted at least ten times. The chain combines TRBV12-3 or TRBV12-4 with TRBJ1-1; D perhaps matches TRBD1 (5 bases). The CDR3 totals 14 residues. With 5 bases removed from V and 5 bases from J, the gap between germline ends came to 15 bases. This CDR3 reads CASSLNPPGTEAFF. The CDR3 DNA sequence: TGTGCCAGCAGTCTTAATCCCCCAGGGACTGAAGCTTTCTTT.

This clonotype occurred many times. The chain couples TRBV20-1 to TRBJ1-1; D may be TRBD1 (6 bases). With 1 base removed from V and 7 bases from J, the gap between germline ends came to 13 bases. The germline V gene encodes CDR1 DFQATT and CDR2 SNEGSKA (reference sequence). The CDR3 runs 13 residues. The CDR3 sequence is CSARAQGTVEAFF. CDR3 in DNA: TGCAGTGCTAGAGCACAGGGTACGGTTGAAGCTTTCTTT.

The J gene is TRBJ2-7, the V gene TRBV20-1; 7 bases are shared with TRBD2. J gave up 1 base and V 3 bases, and 9 bases lay outside the gene matches. Germline CDR1 reads DFQATT; CDR2 reads SNEGSKA (reference sequence). The CDR3 contains 15 residues. CDR3 sequence: CSASPGAGVSYEQYF. The CDR3 nucleotides read TGCAGTGCTAGTCCTGGGGCGGGGGTATCCTACGAGCAGTACTTC.

This clonotype was recorded at least ten times. The chain couples TRBV6-5 to TRBJ2-7; TRBD1 matches at 7 bases. The germline V gene encodes CDR1 MNHEY and CDR2 SVGAGI. This CDR3 contains 14 residues. With V trimmed by 7 bases and J by 3 bases, 9 bases remained unmatched. In nucleotides, the CDR3 is TGTGCCAGCACACCGAGGGGACAGATCTACGAGCAGTACTTC. Translated: CASTPRGQIYEQYF.

In this sample, this clonotype turned up many times. The J gene is TRBJ1-5, the V gene TRBV12-3 or TRBV12-4; 7 nucleotides line up with TRBD1. With 6 bases clipped from V and 4 bases from J, the junction kept 3 bases outside the gene matches. The length of the CDR3 is 13 residues. CDR3 coding DNA: TGTGCCAGCAGCGGGACAGTTAATCAGCCCCAGCATTTT. Its protein is CASSGTVNQPQHF.

This clonotype has ten or more counts. This rearrangement joins TRBV20-1 to TRBJ1-1, with a possible D match to TRBD1 (5 bases). Germline-derived CDR1 and CDR2 are DFQATT and SNEGSKA (reference sequence). V was pared by 3 bases and J by 1 base, with 27 bases between. The CDR3 extends over 19 amino acids. The CDR3 DNA reads as TGCAGTGCTAGTGTCATTATCGTACCCGGGGCATCGCCGAACACTGAAGCTTTCTTT. Translation: CSASVIIVPGASPNTEAFF.

This clonotype was detected ten times or more. The CDR3 protein is CSASNRGSSYEQYF. CDR3 sequence (DNA): TGCAGTGCTTCGAACAGGGGAAGCTCCTACGAGCAGTACTTC. V gene TRBV20-1 combines with J gene TRBJ2-7, with 7 nucleotides matching TRBD1. This CDR3 is built from 14 residues. Trimming removed 5 bases from V and 0 bases from J; junction bases left unmatched: 7. Germline CDR1 reads DFQATT; CDR2 reads SNEGSKA (reference sequence).

This chain uses TRBV20-1 with TRBJ1-2, with 7 bases aligning to TRBD1. The V segment lost 2 bases and the J segment 6 bases; nucleotides outside the gene matches: 27. This CDR3 is 20 amino acids long. Germline CDR1 DFQATT, CDR2 SNEGSKA (reference sequence). The CDR3 DNA follows: TGCAGTGCTAGACCTATCCTCTACCGGGACAGCCCGAACCCACTACATGGCTACACCTTC. Protein sequence: CSARPILYRDSPNPLHGYTF.

This clonotype was recorded at least ten times. The rearrangement joins TRBV28 to TRBJ1-5; 12 nucleotides match TRBD1. After removal of 4 bases from V and 6 bases from J, the junction contained 4 bases not matched to a gene. The CDR3 spans 15 residues. Looked up from germline, CDR1 is MDHEN and CDR2 is SYDVKM. CDR3 nucleotide sequence: TGTGCCAGCAGTTCCGGGACAGGGGGCTTTCAGCCCCAGCATTTT. Its translation: CASSSGTGGFQPQHF.

A note on this clonotype: At one of its ends the junction is not consistent with the germline gene, which may arise from a read error. The CDR3 DNA reads as TGTGCCAGCAGTGAATACGCTAGCGGGTCAGGGACCAAGTACTTC. Its protein is CASSEYASGSGTKYF. V gene TRBV6-1 combines with J gene TRBJ2-5; 8 nucleotides match TRBD2. CDR1 and CDR2 (germline): MNHNS, SASEGT. The CDR3 spans 15 residues.

This clonotype was found many times. The V call is TRBV5-1, the J call TRBJ2-7; 10 nucleotides line up with TRBD2. This CDR3 region has 17 residues. J lost 7 bases, V lost 0 bases, and 13 bases had no gene match. Germline CDR1 reads SGHRS; CDR2 reads YFSETQ. CDR3 residues: CASSLAKGLALIEEQYF. The CDR3 region has the DNA TGCGCCAGCAGCTTGGCCAAGGGACTAGCGTTAATCGAAGAGCAGTACTTC.

In regard to this clonotype: A read error may account for a junction end that differs from germline. The chain links TRBV7-9 to TRBJ1-1; weak D call: TRBD1 (5 bases). There are 15 residues in the CDR3. The germline V gene encodes CDR1 SEHNR and CDR2 FQNEAQ (reference sequence). In DNA form, the CDR3 reads TGTGCCAGCAGCCCCCTGGGGGGGTTGAACACTGAAGCTTGCTTT. Protein product: CASSPLGGLNTEACF.

The gene calls are TRBV7-6 and TRBJ1-5, with D possibly TRBD1 on 6 matching bases. V lost 5 bases and J 4 bases, leaving 21 bases between the germline ends. In germline, CDR1 is SGHVS, CDR2 FNYEAQ. The length of the CDR3 is 17 residues. The CDR3 DNA sequence: TGTGCCAGCAGCGATTCCCGGGCGGGGGCGCGAAATCAGCCCCAGCATTTT. Amino acids: CASSDSRAGARNQPQHF. The complete variable domain, with remaining parts taken from reference TRBV7-6 and TRBJ1-5, reads GAGVSQSPRYKVTKRGQDVALRCDPISGHVSLYWYRQALGQGPEFLTYFNYEAQQDKSGLPNDRFSAERPEGSISTLTIQRTEQRDSAMYRCASSDSRAGARNQPQHFGDGTRLSIL.

In this sample, this clonotype turned up many times. The rearrangement uses TRBV6-2 or TRBV6-3 and TRBJ1-1, with 7 bases that match TRBD1. V shed 7 bases, J shed 4 bases, and the junction held 12 bases outside the gene matches. This CDR3 is 15 amino acids long. The germline CDR1 and CDR2 sequences are MNHEY and SVGEGT. CDR3 coding DNA: TGTGCCAGCACCAGACACAGGGGCGCGGGCACTGAAGCTTTCTTT. Its protein product is CASTRHRGAGTEAFF.

This clonotype was observed at least ten times. The chain has TRBV25-1 and TRBJ2-7; maybe TRBD1 (6 bases). V lost 1 base to trimming and J lost 6 bases, with 10 bases between them. CDR3 length equals 13 residues. Germline lookup yields CDR1 MGHDK and CDR2 SYGVNS. Here the CDR3 DNA reads TGTGCCAGCAGTGAATTCTTAGGGGGCGAGCAGTACTTC. Translating it yields CASSEFLGGEQYF.

This clonotype was seen at least ten times. V gene TRBV27 combines with J gene TRBJ2-5, with 9 bases fitting TRBD1. CDR1 and CDR2 from the germline V gene are MNHEY and SMNVEV (reference sequence). J gave up 8 bases and V 5 bases, and 15 bases lay outside the gene matches. The CDR3 extends over 16 amino acids. The CDR3 reads CASSTLGTGFGGTQYF. The DNA for the CDR3 is TGTGCCAGCAGTACCCTAGGGACAGGGTTCGGTGGAACCCAGTACTTC.

This clonotype appeared once. This rearrangement joins TRBV2 to TRBJ1-1, with D uncertain. Trimming left V 7 bases short and J 7 bases short, with 7 bases between. There are 10 residues in the CDR3. CDR1 and CDR2 from the germline V gene are SNHLY and FYNNEI. Written as DNA, the CDR3 is TGTGCCAGCACGGGCAGTGAAGCTTTCTTT. The encoded protein is CASTGSEAFF.

The chain is built from TRBV28 and TRBJ1-1, with a tentative D call TRBD1 (5 bases). The CDR3 sequence is 16 residues long. The V gene lost 4 bases and the J gene lost 10 bases, with 25 bases spanning the gap. Looked up from germline, CDR1 is MDHEN and CDR2 is SYDVKM. CDR3 nucleotide sequence: TGTGCCAGCAGTTACTCCTACATGGAGGGGACCCGTGGAGCTTTCTTT. Its translation: CASSYSYMEGTRGAFF.

This clonotype was counted at least ten times. This chain joins TRBV20-1 and TRBJ1-1; 7 bases align to TRBD1. Trimming removed 6 bases from V and 3 bases from J; junction bases left unmatched: 1. Germline CDR1 DFQATT, CDR2 SNEGSKA (reference sequence). The CDR3 loop spans 11 amino acids. CDR3 sequence: CSARGDTEAFF. The DNA for the CDR3 is TGCAGTGCCAGGGGGGACACTGAAGCTTTCTTT.

To note about this clonotype: Relative to the germline gene, one junction end is altered; a read error may explain this. The V and J genes are TRBV2 and TRBJ2-7; TRBD2 aligns across 7 bases. The germline V gene encodes CDR1 SNHLY and CDR2 FYNNEI. CDR3 length: 13 residues. Here the CDR3 DNA reads TGTGCCAGCCGCCCGATAGGGGACTACGATCAGTACTTC. It translates to CASRPIGDYDQYF.

The table lists this clonotype with many counts. CDR3 protein: CASSYSGGVNTEAFF. The DNA of the CDR3 is TGTGCCAGCAGTTACTCAGGGGGGGTGAACACTGAAGCTTTCTTT. The V and J genes are TRBV6-5 and TRBJ1-1; possible D gene TRBD1, 6 bases. Deletions cut 0 bases from V and 0 bases from J, with 8 bases between. Germline loops: CDR1 MNHEY, CDR2 SVGAGI. CDR3 length: 15 amino acids.

In its sample, this clonotype was seen many times. This chain connects TRBV12-3 or TRBV12-4 to TRBJ1-1; D not certain. This CDR3 is 15 amino acids long. The ends were cut back, 4 bases at V and 3 bases at J, with 15 bases in the middle. The CDR3 region has the DNA TGTGCCAGCAGTTCAAATCTCAGACAATACACTGAAGCTTTCTTT. This codes for CASSSNLRQYTEAFF.

This clonotype appeared many times. The chain is built from TRBV6-1 and TRBJ2-7, with D perhaps matching TRBD2 (6 bases). Looked up from germline, CDR1 is MNHNS and CDR2 is SASEGT. V shed 3 bases and J shed 4 bases, with 13 bases lying between them. CDR3 length: 14 residues. In nucleotides, the CDR3 is TGTGCCAGCAGTGACCCGGGACTGCCATACGAGCAGTACTTC. The encoded protein is CASSDPGLPYEQYF.